This record concerns one T cell receptor (beta chain) sequence. This CDR3 comprises 14 residues. The germline V and J ends were trimmed by 0 bases and 9 bases, with 12 bases remaining between them. Germline V gene data show CDR1 as LGHNA and CDR2 as YSLEER. This record comes from a study of response to subunit inactivated influenza vaccine. TCRdb fed the RT-PCR reads into MiXCR, producing one record per CDR3 protein. The profile shows roughly 780,000 distinct CDR3 sequences, approximately 18% of them singletons. This specimen was PBMCs from blood, taken around 5 days after vaccination. The TCR was taken from a man between 45 and 60 years old who received an inactivated influenza vaccine. This rearrangement joins TRBV4-3 to TRBJ2-1, with D possibly being TRBD1 (6 bases). CDR3 amino acids: CASSQEVGAAEQFF. Here the CDR3 DNA reads TGCGCCAGCAGCCAAGAGGTGGGGGCTGCTGAGCAGTTCTTC.